This T cell receptor beta chain was observed in a study of tumor and adjacent non-tumor tissue in lung cancer (dated 2018 in TCRdb). With regard to the full study: The cohort included around twelve adenocarcinoma, a couple of squamous cell carcinoma and 1 small cell lung cancer patients. Among the 15 or so patients, ages ranged from roughly 30 to 76 years, around ten were men and 5 were women, and disease was TNM stage I to III. Bulk TCRbeta repertoires were compared between lung tumor tissue and matched distant non-tumor lung tissue obtained from more than 12 lung cancer patients. Sequencing produced 125,075,908 productive TCRbeta reads in total, an average of approximately 4.5 million reads per sample. A few dozen paired specimens, one tumor and one normal lung sample per patient, were profiled by TCRbeta CDR3 sequencing.

General conclusions and limits of the study: Because peripheral blood was not sequenced, blood TCRbeta repertoires in the lung cancer patients of the study were not examined. With only around 16 patients in the cohort, the authors noted that larger samples and more detailed clinical data are needed. Significantly higher TCR diversity was found in younger patients, and higher tumor TCR diversity was associated with shorter overall and disease-free survival. The top 100 clones made up a significantly larger cumulative share of the repertoire in normal lung than in tumor tissue. TCR diversity (inverse Simpson) was significantly higher in tumor than in normal lung tissue (431.37 vs 166.20, P = 0.0075, Mann-Whitney U test). Neither the sequencing platform nor unique molecular identifiers are named or mentioned anywhere in the methods.

RNA was extracted from bulk unsorted tissue and checked for quality with a NanoDrop ND-1000 and an Agilent 2100. The donors were newly diagnosed lung cancer patients admitted for thoracic surgery in China from August to November 2014 who had not received prior chemotherapy. Patients with previous radiotherapy or chemotherapy, or with another concurrent cancer, were excluded from the study. Surgical tissue pieces of about 1-2.2 cm3 were preserved in RNAlater solution and stored at -80 °C until use. The method behind the library was multiplex PCR. Sequenced on an Illumina HiSeq 2500. TCRbeta libraries were constructed through three rounds of nested PCR with primers (Table S4) according to protocols adapted from ARM-PCR. PCR products of 200-500 bp were gel-excised and purified with the QIAquick gel extraction kit before sequencing. The authors' pipeline ran thus. Trimmomatic was used to clean the reads, FLASH was used to merge the reads into complete CDR3 sequences, and MiTCR was used to assign the reads to V(D)J germline segments. Clonal diversity was computed as the inverse Simpson's index with VDJtools. A read counted as productive if the sequence was in-frame and lacked a premature stop codon. Starting from the raw public reads, TCRdb applied fastp trimming at Q25, assembled clones with MiXCR and retained in-frame beta chains. Merged by CDR3 protein, the rows form single entries marked with the most common genes and DNA. The V and J calls and clone size come from TCRdb's table, not from the authors' own analysis. The table for this sample lists over 85,000 distinct CDR3 sequences; over 75% of them were counted only once. The ten largest make up under 25% of the sample.

The germline V gene (reference sequence) yields SGHNT for CDR1 and YYREEE for CDR2. At the junction V is shortened by 4 bases and J by 0 bases, with 8 bases in between. The CDR3, from cysteine to phenylalanine, totals 14 residues. The retained sequence is limited to the CDR3, 42 bases, with the frame set at the first base. Concerning this clonotype: There is no known antigen for this receptor. One base away there is no much larger clone; base qualities are not given.

The sample taken for sequencing was lung tumor tissue. The sequence came from a man between 70 and 80 years old with non-small cell lung cancer. Recombination joined TRBV5-4 with TRBJ2-4, with no confident D gene call. The bases are TGTGCCAGCAGCACCACTGTAGCCAAAAACATTCAGTACTTC. It translates to CASSTTVAKNIQYF. The CDR3 plus the reference TRBV5-4 and TRBJ2-4 genes for the other parts give the full variable domain: ETGVTQSPTHLIKTRGQQVTLRCSSQSGHNTVSWYQQALGQGPQFIFQYYREEENGRGNFPPRFSGLQFPNYSSELNVNALELDDSALYLCASSTTVAKNIQYFGAGTRLSVL.